The 23 T cell receptor beta chains below were found in one sample sequenced in a study of response to subunit inactivated influenza vaccine. In TCRdb, the RT-PCR reads were re-called with MiXCR into one record per CDR3 protein. The sample carries about 540,000 distinct CDR3 sequences, approximately 22% recorded once. This sample also appeared in a second study, on T cells expressing NK-cell markers. That investigation notes: Generation of TCR beta cDNA was performed by 5'RACE template switching incorporating UMIs.

The material sequenced was CD4+ T cells sorted from PBMCs, taken approximately 13 days after vaccination. These TCRs come from a man between 45 and 60 years old who received an inactivated influenza vaccine.

This chain links TRBV20-1 with TRBJ2-7; 8 bases align to TRBD1. The germline V gene encodes CDR1 DFQATT and CDR2 SNEGSKA (reference sequence). The CDR3 totals 11 residues. In DNA form, the CDR3 reads TGCAGCTCGACAGGGGTGGGGGAGCAGTACTTC. Its translation is CSSTGVGEQYF.

The V and J genes are TRBV4-3 and TRBJ2-5, with a possible D match to TRBD1 (7 bases). The V gene's germline CDR1 is LGHNA and CDR2 YSLEER. The CDR3 extends over 19 amino acids. V lost 0 bases and J 2 bases, leaving 22 bases between the germline ends. This CDR3 is CASSQERRTGSGSQETQYF. Written as DNA, the CDR3 is TGCGCCAGCAGCCAAGAACGTAGGACAGGCAGCGGGTCACAAGAGACCCAGTACTTC.

Only a few counts were recorded for this clonotype. This rearrangement joins TRBV18 to TRBJ1-2; D may be TRBD1 (6 bases). The CDR3 has 14 amino acids. V lost 2 bases and J lost 2, with 9 bases in between. Germline V gene sequence: CDR1 KGHSH, CDR2 LQKENI. The chain's CDR3 is CASSPWTENYGYTF. The CDR3 DNA reads as TGTGCCAGCTCACCATGGACAGAGAACTATGGCTACACCTTC.

V usage is TRBV28 and J usage is TRBJ2-7, with TRBD1 identical over 9 bases. CDR3 length: 17 amino acids. CDR1 and CDR2 from the germline V gene are MDHEN and SYDVKM. V dropped 4 bases and J dropped 3; count of bases not matched to a gene: 13. The CDR3 DNA is TGTGCCAGCAGTTCGCCACGGGGGGACAGGGTCGACTACGAGCAGTACTTC. Translating it yields CASSSPRGDRVDYEQYF.

The J gene is TRBJ2-2, the V gene TRBV5-1; D ambiguous. V lost 0 bases, J lost 7 bases, and 7 bases lay in between. Germline lookup yields CDR1 SGHRS and CDR2 YFSETQ. This CDR3 has 13 residues. In DNA form, the CDR3 reads TGCGCCAGCAGCTTGGTGCCCGACGGGGAGCTGTTTTTT. Translated, it gives CASSLVPDGELFF.

J is TRBJ2-7 and V is TRBV4-3; the D gene is possibly TRBD1 (6 bases). Germline V gene data show CDR1 as LGHNA and CDR2 as YSLEER. CDR3 length equals 15 residues. V dropped 0 bases and J dropped 2 bases, with 11 bases sitting between them. The CDR3 coding sequence is TGCGCCAGCAGCCAAGATTGGGACATCCCCTACGAGCAGTACTTC. Amino acid sequence: CASSQDWDIPYEQYF.

This clonotype was observed a few times. The chain couples TRBV6-1 to TRBJ2-6; 10 nucleotides agree with TRBD1. The V segment lost 7 bases and the J segment 0 bases; nucleotides outside the gene matches: 6. The CDR3 runs 17 residues. CDR1 and CDR2 from the germline V gene are MNHNS and SASEGT. CDR3 nucleotide sequence: TGTGCCAGCACCCGGACAGGGGGGACCTCTGGGGCCAACGTCCTGACTTTC. The encoded protein is CASTRTGGTSGANVLTF.

The rearrangement joins TRBV15 to TRBJ2-2, with TRBD1 matching 7 bases. Germline CDR1 and CDR2: LNHNV and YYDKDF (reference sequence). J was trimmed by 6 bases and V by 6 bases; bases with no gene match: 7. This CDR3 comprises 14 residues. The CDR3 spells CATRKLQGSGELFF. The CDR3 DNA follows: TGTGCCACCAGAAAATTACAGGGGTCCGGGGAGCTGTTTTTT.

V and J are TRBV20-1 and TRBJ2-5, with D unresolved. Trimming took off 6 bases at V and 9 bases at J, with 11 bases between the two ends. Germline V CDR1 and CDR2: DFQATT, SNEGSKA (reference sequence). The CDR3 is 10 amino acids. This CDR3 is CSAMPGAQYF. CDR3 coding DNA: TGCAGTGCAATGCCTGGGGCCCAGTACTTC.

The rearrangement joins TRBV30 to TRBJ2-2; D uncertain. The V gene's germline CDR1 is GTSNPN and CDR2 SVGIG (reference sequence). The CDR3 spans 14 residues. Trimming took 1 base from V and 1 from J, leaving 7 bases between them. In nucleotides, the CDR3 is TGTGCCTGGAGTGGGCAGCTGAACACCGGGGAGCTGTTTTTT. It is translated as CAWSGQLNTGELFF.

This chain joins TRBV5-1 and TRBJ1-2, with D perhaps TRBD1 (5 bases). Trimming pared 0 bases from V and 4 bases from J, leaving 10 bases between. Germline V gene lookup returns CDR1 SGHRS and CDR2 YFSETQ. The CDR3 loop spans 14 amino acids. The CDR3 DNA reads TGCGCCAGCAGCTTGGCGGCAGGGCTCTATGGCTACACCTTC. Its protein is CASSLAAGLYGYTF.

The chain combines TRBV4-1 with TRBJ2-2, with D possibly matching TRBD1 (6 bases). Between the trimmed V and J ends, which lost 0 bases and 3 bases, there was a span of 11 bases. There are 16 residues in the CDR3. Looked up from germline, CDR1 is MGHRA and CDR2 is YSYEKL. CDR3 residues: CASSQDFRGDTGELFF. The CDR3 coding sequence is TGCGCCAGCAGCCAAGATTTCAGGGGAGACACCGGGGAGCTGTTTTTT.

The rearrangement joins TRBV20-1 to TRBJ2-6; D uncertain. The CDR3 loop spans 13 amino acids. Trimming shortened V by 4 bases and J by 4 bases, and 8 bases separated the two germline ends. Germline lookup yields CDR1 DFQATT and CDR2 SNEGSKA (reference sequence). The CDR3 region is CSATPPGANVLTF. The CDR3 DNA reads as TGCAGTGCTACCCCTCCAGGGGCCAACGTCCTGACTTTC.

This clonotype showed up just a few times. V gene TRBV28 combines with J gene TRBJ2-1; D unclear. The V gene's germline CDR1 is MDHEN and CDR2 SYDVKM. The CDR3 is 13 amino acids. Trimming left V 5 bases short and J 10 bases short, with 15 bases between. This chain's CDR3 is CASSTSPFGEQFF. In DNA, the CDR3 is TGTGCCAGCAGTACCAGCCCATTCGGGGAGCAGTTCTTC.

CDR3 protein: CASTATYGTDTQYF. The CDR3 nucleotides read TGTGCCAGCACCGCGACTTACGGCACAGATACGCAGTATTTT. This chain connects TRBV6-1 to TRBJ2-3; D not certain. CDR1 is MNHNS and CDR2 is SASEGT in the germline V gene. The V and J ends lost 7 bases and 1 base respectively, with 12 bases between them. This CDR3 spans 14 amino acids.

The chain employs TRBV6-1 and TRBJ2-5; tentatively, D is TRBD2 (5 bases). Between the trimmed V and J ends, which lost 6 bases and 7 bases, there was a span of 15 bases. The V gene's germline CDR1 is MNHNS and CDR2 SASEGT. This CDR3 region has 13 residues. The CDR3 region has the DNA TGTGCCAGCAGCACCGGGCCCCGGGGGACCCAGTACTTC. Amino acid sequence: CASSTGPRGTQYF.

The chain uses TRBV7-3 and TRBJ2-3, with D perhaps matching TRBD1 (5 bases). The V and J ends lost 3 bases and 0 bases respectively, with 7 bases between them. Germline-derived CDR1 and CDR2 are SGHTA and FQGTGA. This CDR3 comprises 14 residues. CDR3 sequence (DNA): TGTGCCAGCAGCTTCCGGACAAGCACAGATACGCAGTATTTT. As protein: CASSFRTSTDTQYF.

This chain links TRBV11-1 with TRBJ2-1, with TRBD2 matching 11 bases. J lost 0 bases, V lost 6 bases, and 16 bases had no gene match. Germline values: CDR1 SGHAT, CDR2 FQDESV (reference sequence). This CDR3 region has 20 residues. The CDR3 DNA follows: TGTGCCAGCAGTAGTCGGACTAGCGGGTCGTCAACGAGCTCCTACAATGAGCAGTTCTTC. Protein sequence: CASSSRTSGSSTSSYNEQFF.

This clonotype has only a few counts. The chain recombines TRBV20-1 with TRBJ2-3; D is perhaps TRBD2 (6 bases). With 5 bases removed from V and 2 bases from J, the gap between germline ends came to 14 bases. This CDR3 has 14 residues. Germline assignment: CDR1 DFQATT and CDR2 SNEGSKA (reference sequence). The CDR3 region is CSAGSGANTDTQYF. The CDR3 DNA sequence: TGCAGTGCTGGTAGCGGAGCCAACACAGATACGCAGTATTTT.

The sample holds a few counts of this clonotype. V gene TRBV9 combines with J gene TRBJ2-1, with D perhaps matching TRBD2 (5 bases). CDR1 is SGDLS and CDR2 is YYNGEE in the germline V gene. The CDR3 contains 15 residues. Trimming shortened V by 4 bases and J by 0 bases, and 11 bases separated the two germline ends. CDR3 DNA: TGTGCCAGCAGCCCCTTTCGGGGCTCCTACAATGAGCAGTTCTTC. Translating gives CASSPFRGSYNEQFF.

The count of this clonotype is one. The V call is TRBV6-2 or TRBV6-3, the J call TRBJ1-1; D call uncertain. The germline V gene encodes CDR1 MNHEY and CDR2 SVGEGT. The CDR3 loop spans 14 amino acids. V dropped 11 bases and J dropped 1 base, with 17 bases sitting between them. The CDR3 loop is CASAPLVTNTEAFF. The CDR3 DNA reads as TGTGCCTCCGCGCCATTGGTTACGAACACTGAAGCTTTCTTT.

This clonotype was seen repeatedly, ten times or more. V is TRBV9 and J is TRBJ2-2; 11 nucleotides align to TRBD2. This CDR3 has 16 residues. The V gene end was trimmed by 4 bases and the J gene end by 2 bases; junction bases not matched to a gene: 4. CDR1 is SGDLS, CDR2 YYNGEE, per germline. For the CDR3, the DNA is TGTGCCAGCAGCACCCGACTAGCGGGAAACACCGGGGAGCTGTTTTTT. It encodes CASSTRLAGNTGELFF.

This clonotype was observed a handful of times. This chain joins TRBV6-6 and TRBJ2-5; D tentatively reads TRBD1 or TRBD2 (5 bases each). Trimming cost V 2 bases and J 5 bases, with 9 bases left between them. The CDR3 totals 13 residues. CDR1 and CDR2 from the germline V gene are MNHNY and SVGAGI (reference sequence). CDR3 sequence reads: CASSYGTRETQYF. The CDR3 nucleotides are TGTGCCAGCAGTTACGGGACCCGGGAGACCCAGTACTTC.